This is a list of T cell receptor beta chains from one sample in a study of shared clonotypes between healthy human individuals. Using immunoSEQ multiplex PCR, the repertoire was profiled, and TCRdb retains in-frame clones only, with some absent. This table holds approximately 2,200,000 clones, approximately 94% found once. The sample was naive CD8+ T cells from PBMCs. These receptors originate from a man younger than 35 in good health. Some clones in this sample may be carry-over from other donors' samples. Both conserved end residues are trimmed from each CDR3. Fields, in order: V gene, clone size, CDR3 protein. Clone size, where shown, is once, few, many, or a class for clones that have expanded.

TRBV25-1	-	ASSERVAVNTGELF
TRBV7-9	-	ASSLVAGGLNEQF
TRBV9	-	ASSVGPLTGDYEQY
TRBV5-1	-	ASSLGQGFANEQF
TRBV7-2	-	ASSIGRGTWTSYEQY
TRBV27	once	ASSLYGNSNQPQH
TRBV11-2	once	ASSRLAPDGYEQY
TRBV7-2	-	ASSPHTYSNQPQH
TRBV5-1	-	ASSLEMGDTQY
TRBV29-1	-	SARESLADLSNEQF
TRBV7-9	-	ASSHPPDREDTDTQY
TRBV9	-	ASKGNSGRADTQY
TRBV4-1	-	ASSLYLGARALEGLT
TRBV9	-	ASSVYTGTGGTGYT
TRBV5-6	-	ASSPSGVVANEQF
TRBV27	-	ASSLSKGLVSYEQY
TRBV6-5	-	ASSFIAETYNEQF
TRBV6-1	-	ASSDLRDRGYEQY
TRBV2	-	ASSETMGTSGSHNEQF
TRBV2	-	ASSEQGLAGSYYEQY
TRBV11-1	-	ASSLLAPEYEQY
TRBV9	-	ASSPSTDTQY
TRBV4-3	-	ASSPNVSPILTGELF
TRBV27	-	ASSPRGGRDEQF
TRBV19	-	ASSLLIKPRQVIVPSNYGYT
TRBV7-2	-	ASRPGTGGEQY
TRBV2	-	ASSGLAELDTQY
TRBV6-5	-	ASSYSAGGNTEAF
TRBV4-2	-	ASSQVGRGETQY
TRBV6-1	-	ASSESQPQH
TRBV6-1	-	ASSEMVLAVLSETQY
TRBV10-3	-	AISESTGPYGYT
TRBV6-1	once	ASSFDEREGLEQY
TRBV29-1	few	SVEGGDSLVTEAF
TRBV27	-	ASSLLGGTGELF
TRBV6-6	once	ASSSDRFNQPQH
TRBV28	-	ASSLGPQRSGNPLGTDTQY
TRBV9	-	ASSGTRGEQF
TRBV30	few	AWSEQASGEKLF
TRBV7-9	-	ASSYNPGQGNYEQY